This is a list of T cell receptor beta chains from one sample in a study of monozygotic twins with inflammatory bowel disease. TCRdb processed the 5' RACE reads again and assigns one entry to each CDR3 protein, with no DNA. In total, the table holds over 200,000 distinct CDR3 sequences. The sample consisted of blood. All receptors come from a human donor with ulcerative colitis or Crohn's disease, or a healthy co-twin of an affected twin (not recorded which). Each CDR3 is given with its conserved first and last residue.

j_call | v_call | cdr3_aa
TRBJ2-1 | TRBV7-2 | CASSPGPYNEQFF
TRBJ1-4 | TRBV6-1 | CASSLGPALGGKLFF
TRBJ2-1 | TRBV6-1 | CASSLTNRGRYNEQFF
TRBJ1-5 | TRBV19 | CASSFPGSRQPQHF
TRBJ2-1 | TRBV7-8 | CASSLARGSYNEQFF
TRBJ1-1 | TRBV12-3/TRBV12-4 | CASSFAGWLTEAFF
TRBJ1-6 | TRBV6-4 | CATKGGGPTSRSTSYNSPLHF
TRBJ2-7 | TRBV7-6 | CASSSKTGTEQYF
TRBJ2-6 | TRBV20-1 | CSAPRRGAAGANVLTF
TRBJ1-5 | TRBV10-3 | CAISELLNQPQHF
TRBJ1-2 | TRBV12-3/TRBV12-4 | CASSVGGTDIHTF
TRBJ2-5 | TRBV5-1 | CASSLGAARKETQYF
TRBJ2-3 | TRBV2 | CASSEEVELADTQYF
TRBJ2-7 | TRBV7-9 | CASGGGDEQYF
TRBJ2-2 | TRBV12-3/TRBV12-4 | CASSLARLVGGTGELFF
TRBJ2-7 | TRBV2 | CASMRDRAVYEQYF
TRBJ2-1 | TRBV12-3/TRBV12-4 | CAIRTGEYNEQFF
TRBJ2-7 | TRBV5-4 | CASSLREIAYEQYF
TRBJ2-7 | TRBV5-4 | CASSVAGGTSYEQYF
TRBJ2-2 | TRBV12-3/TRBV12-4 | CASSFGRGRTGELFF
TRBJ2-5 | TRBV20-1 | CSVAMDQETQYF
TRBJ2-3 | TRBV12-3/TRBV12-4 | CASSPAASGGTDTQYF
TRBJ2-1 | TRBV3-1 | CASSQDPAWQKQFF
TRBJ2-7 | TRBV20-1 | CSAQDGARYEQYF
TRBJ2-6 | TRBV5-1 | CASSSGTSGANVLTF
TRBJ1-1 | TRBV3-1 | CASSPGFGGNTEAFF
TRBJ1-2 | TRBV6-6 | CASSRDSTNYGYTF
TRBJ1-1 | TRBV19 | CASYTGPKQGGRTEAFF
TRBJ1-1 | TRBV7-2 | CASSRLTGSVTEAFF
TRBJ1-6 | TRBV6-1 | CASSPPVGGNSPLHF
TRBJ1-5 | TRBV5-5 | CASSPRQGYSNQPQHF
TRBJ2-1 | TRBV5-4 | CASSYPREGSSYNEQFF